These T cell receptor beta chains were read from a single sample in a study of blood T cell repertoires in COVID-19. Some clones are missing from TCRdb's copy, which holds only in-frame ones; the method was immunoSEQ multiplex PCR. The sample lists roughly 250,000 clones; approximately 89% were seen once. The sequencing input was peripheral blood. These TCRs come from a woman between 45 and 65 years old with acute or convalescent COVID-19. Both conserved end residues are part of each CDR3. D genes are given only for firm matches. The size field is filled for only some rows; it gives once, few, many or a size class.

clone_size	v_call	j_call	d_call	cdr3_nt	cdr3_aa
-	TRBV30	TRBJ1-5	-	TGTGCCTGGAGTGCTGGCAGGGGAGAACAGCCCCAGCATTTT	CAWSAGRGEQPQHF
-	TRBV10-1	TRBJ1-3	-	TGCGCCAGAGGACTTCGCATTAGTGGAAACACCATATATTTT	CARGLRISGNTIYF
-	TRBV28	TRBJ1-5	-	TGTGCCAGCCGAGGGAATCAGCCCCAGCATTTT	CASRGNQPQHF
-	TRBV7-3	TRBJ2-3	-	TGTGCCAGCAGCTTGGCACCATCCACAGATACGCAGTATTTT	CASSLAPSTDTQYF
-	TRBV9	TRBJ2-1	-	TGTGCCAGCAGCCCCCTGGGGGGTTCCTACAATGAGCAGTTCTTC	CASSPLGGSYNEQFF
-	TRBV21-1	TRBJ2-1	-	TGTGCCAGCAGCACCCGGGGGAGGAAGTCCTACAATGAGCAGTTCTTC	CASSTRGRKSYNEQFF
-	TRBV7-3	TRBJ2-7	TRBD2	TGTGCCAGCAGCTCTGGACTAGCGTACGAGCAGTACTTC	CASSSGLAYEQYF
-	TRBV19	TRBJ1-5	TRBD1	TGTGCCAGTAGGTTGGACAGGGATGGACAGCCCCAGCATTTT	CASRLDRDGQPQHF
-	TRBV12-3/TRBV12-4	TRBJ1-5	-	TGTGCCAGCAGTGCAGGGATCGGTCAGCCCCAGCATTTT	CASSAGIGQPQHF
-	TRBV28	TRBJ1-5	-	TGTGCCAGCAGTTTACTACAGTATAGCAATCAGCCCCAGCATTTT	CASSLLQYSNQPQHF
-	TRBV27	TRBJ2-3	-	TGTGCCAGCAGTTTAAGTTCCGGGATTTCTAGCACAGATACGCAGTATTTT	CASSLSSGISSTDTQYF
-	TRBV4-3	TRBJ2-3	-	TGCGCCAGCAGCCGACGAGCGGAGAGCACAGATACGCAGTATTTT	CASSRRAESTDTQYF
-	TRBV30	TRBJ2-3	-	TGTGCCTGGAGTTACCTGACAGGTGGAGATACGCAGTATTTT	CAWSYLTGGDTQYF
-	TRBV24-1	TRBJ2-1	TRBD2	TGTGCCACCAGTGATTTTGGGGCGGGAGATTACAATGAGCAGTTCTTC	CATSDFGAGDYNEQFF
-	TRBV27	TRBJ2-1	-	TGTGCCAGCAGTTTAGTGGGAGCTGAGCAGTTCTTC	CASSLVGAEQFF
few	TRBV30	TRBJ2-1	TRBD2	TGTGCCTGGAGGCCCCCTAGCGGGAGGGCCGGAAATGAGCAGTTCTTC	CAWRPPSGRAGNEQFF
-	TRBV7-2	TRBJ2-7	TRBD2	TGTGCCAGCAGCGTACTTAGCGGGGATACCTACGAGCAGTACTTC	CASSVLSGDTYEQYF
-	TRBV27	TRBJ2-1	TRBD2	TGTGCCAGCACCCCTCGGAGGCGGGGGAACAATGAGCAGTTCTTC	CASTPRRRGNNEQFF
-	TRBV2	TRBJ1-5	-	TGTGCCAGCAAAACATCTGGACACAACAATCAGCCCCAGCATTTT	CASKTSGHNNQPQHF
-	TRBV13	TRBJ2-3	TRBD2	TGTGCCAGCAGCTTAGACCGCGGGAGCTCCCAGATGTCGCAGTATTTT	CASSLDRGSSQMSQYF
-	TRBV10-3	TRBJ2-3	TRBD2	TGTGCCATCAGGCTGGGTGGCGGGGGGTATACAGATACGCAGTATTTT	CAIRLGGGGYTDTQYF
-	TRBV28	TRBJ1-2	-	TGTGCCAGCAGTTTACGTCAGGCGACTAACTATGGCTACACCTTC	CASSLRQATNYGYTF
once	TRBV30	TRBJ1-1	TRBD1	TGTGCCTGGAGTCCTTGGGACAGTATGAACACTGAAGCTTTCTTT	CAWSPWDSMNTEAFF
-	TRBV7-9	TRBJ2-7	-	TGTGCCAGCAGCTTAGGGGGGGGCCCGCTCCCGGGCGAGCAGTACTTC	CASSLGGGPLPGEQYF
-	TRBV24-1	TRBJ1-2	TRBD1	TGTGCCACCAGTGACGGGACAGGGGGCAGCTATGGCTACACCTTC	CATSDGTGGSYGYTF
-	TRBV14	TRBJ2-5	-	TGTGCCAGCAGCCAAGATCGTCGTACAGCAGGATCCTACCAAGAGACCCAGTACTTC	CASSQDRRTAGSYQETQYF
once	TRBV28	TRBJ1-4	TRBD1	TGTGCCAGCAGCAGAGACAGGGGTGGCGAAAAACTGTTTTTT	CASSRDRGGEKLFF
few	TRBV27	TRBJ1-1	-	TGTGCCAGCAGTCCTTATACGGGAGCCGTGAACACTGAAGCTTTCTTT	CASSPYTGAVNTEAFF
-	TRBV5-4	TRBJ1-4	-	TGTGCCAGCAGCTTGCCAACGGGGAGAGGGGAAAAACTGTTTTTT	CASSLPTGRGEKLFF
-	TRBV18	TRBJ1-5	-	TGTGCCAGCTCACCAAAGGAGGGGAAAGGCAATCAGCCCCAGCATTTT	CASSPKEGKGNQPQHF
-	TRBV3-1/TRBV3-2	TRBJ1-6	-	TGTGCCAGCAGCCAAGGGTTTGAATCGGATTCACCCCTCCACTTT	CASSQGFESDSPLHF
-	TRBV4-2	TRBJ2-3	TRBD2	TGTGCCAGCAGCCAAGAGGCTAGCGGGAATCAGGATACGCAGTATTTT	CASSQEASGNQDTQYF
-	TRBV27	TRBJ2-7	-	TGTGCCAGCAGTTTATCAGGAGGTCTCGGGGAGCAGTACTTC	CASSLSGGLGEQYF
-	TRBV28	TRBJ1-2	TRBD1	TGTGCCAGCAGACAAGGACAGGGTTTCTATGGCTACACCTTC	CASRQGQGFYGYTF
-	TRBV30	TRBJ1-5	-	TGTGCCTGGAGTGTACCGGGGGGGGGTGGAAATCAGCCCCAGCATTTT	CAWSVPGGGGNQPQHF
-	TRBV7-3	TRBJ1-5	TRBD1	TGTGCCAGCAGCCCACCGGGACAGGGTAGGCAGCCCCAGCATTTT	CASSPPGQGRQPQHF
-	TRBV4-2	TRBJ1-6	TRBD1	TGTGCCAGCAGCCAAGAAAGGGACAGATACCCTTCCGGCAATTCACCCCTCCACTTT	CASSQERDRYPSGNSPLHF
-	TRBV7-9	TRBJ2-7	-	TGTGCCAGCAGCTTGAGGGGACACTACGAGCAGTACTTC	CASSLRGHYEQYF
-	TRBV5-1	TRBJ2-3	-	TGCGCCAGCAGCAAAATGGTAACAGGGAGCAGCACAGATACGCAGTATTTT	CASSKMVTGSSTDTQYF
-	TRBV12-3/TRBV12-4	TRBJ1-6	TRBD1	TGTGCCAGCAGTTTTTCGCAGGGGGTAAACCTCCACTTT	CASSFSQGVNLHF
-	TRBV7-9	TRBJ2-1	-	TGTGCCAGCAGCTCTGGGGGGACGGATGAGCAGTTCTTC	CASSSGGTDEQFF
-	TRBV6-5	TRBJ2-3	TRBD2	TGTGCCAGCAGTTACTCAACTAGCGTTAGCACAGATACGCAGTATTTT	CASSYSTSVSTDTQYF
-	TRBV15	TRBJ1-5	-	TGTGCCACCAGCAGAGATATGGGGGGGGATCAGCCCCAGCATTTT	CATSRDMGGDQPQHF
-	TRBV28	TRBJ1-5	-	TGTGCCAGCAGTCCCCCGACAGTTTGGAGCAATCAGCCCCAGCATTTT	CASSPPTVWSNQPQHF
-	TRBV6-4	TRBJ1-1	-	TGTGCCAGCAGTGACTCCCGGGTATTGAACACTGAAGCTTTCTTT	CASSDSRVLNTEAFF
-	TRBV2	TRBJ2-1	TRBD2	TGTGCCAGCCGTCGCCTAGCGGTATACAATGAGCAGTTCTTC	CASRRLAVYNEQFF
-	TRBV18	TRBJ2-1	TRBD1	TGTGCCAGCTCACCACTGACAGGGGTTTGGAATGAGCAGTTCTTC	CASSPLTGVWNEQFF
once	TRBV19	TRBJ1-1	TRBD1	TGTGCCAGCGCCCGACGGCCCCGGGACAGGGGGCGGGGGACTGAAGCTTTCTTT	CASARRPRDRGRGTEAFF
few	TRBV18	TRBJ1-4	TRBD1	TGTGCCAGCTCACCACCGGGACAGGGAGGGAGAAATGAAAAACTGTTTTTT	CASSPPGQGGRNEKLFF
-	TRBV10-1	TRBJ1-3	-	TGCGCCAGCAGTATCTGGGGGGATTCTGGAAACACCATATATTTT	CASSIWGDSGNTIYF